This T cell receptor beta chain was documented in a study of Graves' ophthalmopathy and Graves' hyperthyroidism listed by TCRdb under 2018. Describing the broader study: Peripheral blood samples were taken at the time of initial diagnosis, before any treatment was given. TCR beta repertoire signatures were used to distinguish Graves' ophthalmopathy from Graves' hyperthyroidism and to predict progression to ophthalmopathy. In total, over 130 blood samples were TCR-sequenced: 40 to 45 ophthalmopathy, 80 or so hyperthyroidism and about 17 hyperthyroidism-to-ophthalmopathy patients. A discovery set of 95 to 100 patients (43 ophthalmopathy, 55 to 60 stable hyperthyroidism) was enrolled to explore V-J signatures distinguishing ophthalmopathy from hyperthyroidism. The independent validation cohort included some 19 hyperthyroidism patients plus 17 patients who later progressed from hyperthyroidism to ophthalmopathy. T-cell repertoires of thyroid tissue and blood were compared in 5 or 6 hyperthyroidism patients. After sampling, hyperthyroidism patients received methimazole starting at 30 mg daily, and ophthalmopathy patients received high-dose intravenous methylprednisolone. Paper-wide results and their limitations: Ophthalmopathy was separated from stable hyperthyroidism by the 13-signature model with just under 90% sensitivity and 81% to 84% specificity in cross-validation and with 80%/75% in the test set. No statistical method was used to predetermine the sample size, and group allocation was not hidden from the investigators. Among expanded thyroid clonotypes with frequency above 0.001, most also showed up in blood, which suggests that blood repertoires may reflect the thyroid immune response. In validation, the model predicted ophthalmopathy progression with over 60% sensitivity and approximately 72% specificity; 12 predicted patients were CT-confirmed with GO in a median of around 6.5 months.

This clonotype was observed at least ten times. Its cognate antigen has yet to be identified. Base quality data are lacking; no much larger clone is found one base away. Ophthalmopathy patients were characterized by moderately to severely active disease, a Clinical Activity Score of at least 3, a NOSPECS grade of at least 4, and a disease duration under 3 months. Anyone with other autoimmune diseases, uncontrolled infections, pregnancy or lactation was excluded from the study. Clinical symptoms, serum thyroxine, TRAb, thyroid ultrasound and orbital computed tomography were used for diagnosis. Ficoll-Paque density gradient centrifugation was used to isolate PBMCs from about 9 ml of fresh peripheral blood. Total RNA was extracted with Trizol reagent and quality-checked on an Agilent 2100 Bioanalyzer. At the junction V is shortened by 3 bases and J by 5 bases, with 14 bases in between. Counted from cysteine to phenylalanine, this CDR3 has 14 amino acids. Kept here is only the CDR3 DNA, which spans 42 bases and is read in frame from base 1. For CDR1 and CDR2, the germline V gene lists MGHDK and SYGVNS.

For repertoire sequencing, TCR beta CDR3 regions were amplified from RNA transcripts. The first round was an RT-PCR using HTBI primers with the Qiagen OneStep RT-PCR kit, and this first round was followed by a second-round multiplex PCR, then size selection and purification. The libraries underwent paired-end sequencing with 100 bp reads on an Illumina HiSeq2000. On the authors' methods: SOAPnuke was used to process the reads, throwing out any read that had adapters, had uncalled bases, had a mean Phred below 15, or lacked an exact constant-primer or identifier match. COPE v1.2.5 was used to merge high-quality paired reads. Each unique nucleotide sequence was defined as a clonotype, and clonotypes were aligned to IMGT TRB V, D and J references with MiTCR v1.1. The analysis was limited to V-J combinations with a frequency above 0.0001, which together covered about 99% of the repertoires. For each V-J combination, a TCR clonal expansion and chaos score was defined as the ratio of F50 clonal expansion to chaos observed in the TCRdist matrix. Features were reduced by Welch's t-statistics and random forest to 10 to 15 V-J combinations, which fed a naive Bayes classifier. Thyroid-blood repertoire similarity was quantified with the Morisita-Horn index. The public sequencing data were trimmed at Q25 with fastp and processed into clonotypes with MiXCR by TCRdb, which kept only in-frame beta chains. Rows are combined by CDR3 protein, so each entry shows the most common genes and DNA. The V and J calls here are based on TCRdb, not the publication. The table for this sample lists 500,000 to 800,000 distinct CDR3 sequences; roughly 39% of them were counted only once. Over 2.5% of the sample comes from the top ten.

This clonotype was sampled from an adult man with Graves' ophthalmopathy. Recombination connected TRBV25-1 to TRBJ2-7; 6 matching bases give a weak D call of TRBD1. The sequenced sample consisted of peripheral blood. The nucleotide sequence is TGTGCCAGCAGTGATCACAGGGTAGCAAACGAGCAGTACTTC. This is translated as CASSDHRVANEQYF.